One T cell receptor (beta chain) is described in this entry. Naive, central memory, regulatory and stem cell-like memory cells within the CD4+ compartment were sorted using CD45RO/CCR7/CD25/CD127/CD95/CD27. Purity exceeded 98% in all sorted populations. Trimming at V came to 4 bases and at J to 5 bases, leaving 4 bases not matched to a gene. Looked up from germline, CDR1 is MNHEY and CDR2 is SVGAGI. The CDR3 extends over 14 amino acids. This entry belongs to a study of beta chain features in type 1 diabetes. The whole isolated RNA underwent reverse transcription, so sequencing captured expressed TCRB transcripts. TCRdb keeps only in-frame clones here, not all; method: immunoSEQ multiplex PCR. The sample contains over 350,000 clones, roughly 15% of which appear only once.

This sequence originates from a woman between 18 and 29 years old in good health. The gene calls are TRBV6-5 and TRBJ2-7; 11 positions agree with TRBD2. Sample: naive CD4+ T cells from blood. The CDR3 DNA reads as TGTGCCAGCAGTTCTAGACTAGCGGGGAACGAGCAGTACTTC. It translates to CASSSRLAGNEQYF.